The present entry profiles one T cell receptor beta chain with its context. CD45RO-negative, CCR7-positively selected cells formed the naive CD8 fraction, excluding terminally differentiated effector memory CD45RA+ cells. These data come from a study of shared clonotypes between healthy human individuals. The method was immunoSEQ multiplex PCR; TCRdb's version includes in-frame clones alone and lacks a portion of them. The sample holds about 680,000 clones; 92% are singletons and the top ten take nearly 25%. The CDR3 covers 13 residues. Germline V gives CDR1 SGHDN, CDR2 FVKESK. V was cut by 1 base and J by 7 bases, with 11 bases left in between.

Source material: naive CD8+ T cells sorted from blood. This receptor was obtained from a young man in good health. The V and J genes are TRBV14 and TRBJ2-7; a weak D match, TRBD2 (5 bases). CDR3 coding DNA: TGTGCCAGCAGCCAAGGAGGGCGCAGGGAGCAGTACTTC. As protein: CASSQGGRREQYF.